This T cell receptor (beta chain) was captured in a study of T-cell reconstitution after alpha-beta-depleted transplantation in children. Study-level findings and limits: As was reported, about two months after transplant, alpha-beta T cells came from several hundred expanded graft clones. T-cell counts and diversity at one year post-transplant came mainly from newly produced T cells. Day-60 TCRbeta diversity that was high in some patients was derived from surviving recipient T cells and thymic progenitors.

This clonotype occurred many times. What it binds is unknown. Unique molecular identifiers featured in how the TCRbeta library was prepared. TCRdb redid the calling of the PCR reads with MiXCR, one entry per CDR3 protein. Counted here are about 290,000 distinct CDR3 sequences, just over 7.5% occurring once; the ten biggest clones make up around 10%. Germline V gives CDR1 SQVTM, CDR2 ANQGSEA. CDR3 length equals 13 residues. V lost 4 bases, J lost 0 bases, and 10 bases lay in between. The clonotype comes from a female patient aged 2 to 10 who had a stem cell transplant for Fanconi anemia, so the T cells may come from the graft donor. Sequenced material: peripheral blood, taken 360 days after TCRalphabeta/CD19-depleted stem cell transplant. This chain joins TRBV29-1 and TRBJ2-7, with D possibly matching TRBD2 (5 bases). CDR3 sequence (DNA): TGCAGCGTTGGAGGGCCGGACTCCTACGAGCAGTACTTC. It is translated as CSVGGPDSYEQYF.